This T cell receptor (beta chain) was sequenced for a study of T cells of healthy individuals. The germline gives CDR1 LNHDA, CDR2 SQIVND (reference sequence). CDR3 length: 13 amino acids. TCRdb reprocessed the 5' RACE reads with MiXCR, giving one entry per CDR3 protein. The sample shows about 53,000 distinct CDR3 sequences, roughly 15% of them seen only once. Remarks on this clonotype: An end of the junction differs from the germline gene, which may be a read error.

This TCR came from a human donor in good health. The chain recombines TRBV19 with TRBJ2-4; the D is unclear. CDR3 residues: CASRISAKNIQHF. In DNA, the CDR3 is TGTGCCAGTAGGATCAGCGCCAAAAACATTCAGCACTTC.